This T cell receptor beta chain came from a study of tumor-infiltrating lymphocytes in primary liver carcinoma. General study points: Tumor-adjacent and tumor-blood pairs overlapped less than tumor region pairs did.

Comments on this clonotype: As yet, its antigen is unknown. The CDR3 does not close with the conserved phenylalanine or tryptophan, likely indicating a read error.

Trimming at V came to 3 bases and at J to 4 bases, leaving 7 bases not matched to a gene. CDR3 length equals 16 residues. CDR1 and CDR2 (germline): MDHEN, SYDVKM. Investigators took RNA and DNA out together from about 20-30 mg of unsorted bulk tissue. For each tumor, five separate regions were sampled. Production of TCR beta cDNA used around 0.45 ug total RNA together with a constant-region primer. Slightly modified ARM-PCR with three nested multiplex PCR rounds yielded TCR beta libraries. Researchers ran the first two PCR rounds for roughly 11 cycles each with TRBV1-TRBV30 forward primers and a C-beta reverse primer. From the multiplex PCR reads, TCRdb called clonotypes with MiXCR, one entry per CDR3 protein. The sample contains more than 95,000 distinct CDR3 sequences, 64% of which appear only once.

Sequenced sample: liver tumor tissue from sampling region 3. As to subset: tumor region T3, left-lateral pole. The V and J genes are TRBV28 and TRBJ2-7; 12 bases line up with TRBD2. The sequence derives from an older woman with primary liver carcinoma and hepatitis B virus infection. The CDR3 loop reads CASSFGGLAGGYEQYL. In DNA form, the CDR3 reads TGTGCCAGCAGTTTTGGTGGGCTAGCGGGAGGGTACGAGCAGTACCTC.